Each of the 10 T cell receptor beta chains below was sequenced from the same sample in a study of control samples from healthy donors and cancer patients. Sequencing was performed with immunoSEQ multiplex PCR; in TCRdb, only in-frame clones are kept and a portion is missing. The table lists 150,000 or so clones, 90% to 95% of them singletons. The material sequenced was PBMCs. These receptors all stem from a man aged 55 to 70 with colorectal cancer.

V and J are TRBV30 and TRBJ2-2; 7 positions match TRBD1. This CDR3 is 12 amino acids long. V lost 2 bases to trimming and J lost 6 bases; unmatched junction nucleotides: 0. Germline lookup yields CDR1 GTSNPN and CDR2 SVGIG (reference sequence). This CDR3 is CAWSRGPGELFF. In DNA form, the CDR3 reads TGTGCCTGGAGTAGGGGGCCCGGGGAGCTGTTTTTT.

The chain joins TRBV7-9 to TRBJ1-2; no clear D. The CDR3 length is 14 residues. Germline V lookup: CDR1 SEHNR, CDR2 FQNEAQ (reference sequence). Trimming removed 3 bases from V and 3 bases from J, with 11 bases in between. The CDR3 here is CASSFGGDYYGYTF. DNA of the CDR3: TGTGCCAGCAGCTTCGGCGGAGACTACTATGGCTACACCTTC.

V usage is TRBV3-1 (or the pseudogene TRBV3-2) and J usage is TRBJ1-1, with D possibly being TRBD1 (6 bases). V was pared by 4 bases and J by 3 bases, with 18 bases between. Germline values: CDR1 LGHDT, CDR2 YNNKEL (reference sequence). The CDR3 spans 16 residues. CDR3 DNA: TGTGCCAGCAGCCCCCTGGGGGGGCGGGGGGACACTGAAGCTTTCTTT. It yields the protein CASSPLGGRGDTEAFF.

J is TRBJ1-4 and V is TRBV6-5, with D unclear. From germline, CDR1 is MNHEY and CDR2 SVGAGI. The CDR3 loop spans 13 amino acids. Trimming removed 8 bases from V and 8 bases from J, with 15 bases in between. The CDR3 protein is CASRFTSGEKLFF. CDR3 sequence (DNA): TGTGCCAGCCGTTTCACCAGCGGGGAAAAACTGTTTTTT.

The rearrangement links TRBV13 to TRBJ2-1, with 10 bases aligning to TRBD2. CDR3 size: 15 residues. After removal of 4 bases from V and 5 bases from J, the junction contained 5 bases not matched to a gene. Germline loops: CDR1 PRHDT, CDR2 FYEKMQ (reference sequence). CDR3 DNA sequence: TGTGCCAGCAGCTACAGCGGGGGGGCCGACAATGAGCAGTTCTTC. It codes for CASSYSGGADNEQFF.

The rearrangement uses TRBV5-1 and TRBJ1-3; D possibly corresponds to TRBD1 (5 bases). The germline V and J ends were trimmed by 4 bases and 0 bases, with 11 bases remaining between them. The germline V gene has CDR1 SGHRS and CDR2 YFSETQ. CDR3 length equals 15 residues. The CDR3 reads CASSETVISGNTIYF. The CDR3, as DNA: TGCGCCAGCAGCGAGACAGTTATCTCTGGAAACACCATATATTTT.

CDR3 region: CASGNFEQYF. The CDR3 DNA is TGTGCCAGCGGTAACTTCGAGCAGTACTTC. The chain links TRBV25-1 to TRBJ2-7; no firm D call. V dropped 8 bases and J dropped 6 bases, with 8 bases sitting between them. The CDR3 has 10 amino acids. From germline, CDR1 is MGHDK and CDR2 SYGVNS.

This chain uses TRBV11-2 with TRBJ2-5, with 13 bases identical to TRBD2. CDR3 size: 16 residues. With 5 bases clipped from V and 2 bases from J, the junction kept 5 bases outside the gene matches. The V gene's germline CDR1 is SGHAT and CDR2 FQNNGV. CDR3: CASSVTGLAGQETQYF. For the CDR3, the DNA is TGTGCCAGCAGCGTAACGGGACTAGCGGGACAAGAGACCCAGTACTTC.

The rearrangement joins TRBV5-1 to TRBJ1-5, with no clear D. The germline CDR1 and CDR2 sequences are SGHRS and YFSETQ. The CDR3 runs 15 residues. The V end lost 0 bases, the J end lost 0 bases, and 7 bases lay between the germline ends. The CDR3 region is CASSLAGSSNQPQHF. CDR3 sequence (DNA): TGCGCCAGCAGCTTGGCAGGTTCTAGCAATCAGCCCCAGCATTTT.

The J gene is TRBJ2-3, the V gene TRBV3-1 (or the pseudogene TRBV3-2), with 15 bases matching TRBD2. CDR1 LGHDT and CDR2 YNNKEL come from the germline V gene (reference sequence). Germline trimming cut 7 bases from V and 2 bases from J; bases unmatched to any gene: 13. This CDR3 contains 19 residues. CDR3 amino acids: CASIPPVGLAGGNTDTQYF. The CDR3 DNA sequence: TGTGCCAGCATCCCCCCCGTGGGACTAGCGGGGGGTAACACAGATACGCAGTATTTT.